This passage covers 18 T cell receptor beta chains from one sample sequenced in a study of shared clonotypes between healthy human individuals. Only in-frame clones appear in the TCRdb table, and some are missing; sequencing was by immunoSEQ multiplex PCR. This repertoire shows 2 million to 3 million clones, 93% found once; its top ten account for approximately 0.36%. The sample consisted of naive CD4+ T cells from PBMCs. Subset: CD45RA+ positively selected. These TCRs come from a man aged 18-30 years in good health. Some clones in this sample may be carry-over from other donors' samples.

V and J are TRBV11-3 and TRBJ1-3; unclear D gene. The V gene's germline CDR1 is SGHNT and CDR2 YENEEA. V dropped 3 bases and J dropped 0 bases, with 6 bases sitting between them. This CDR3 comprises 14 residues. The CDR3 loop reads CASSLGNSGNTIYF. The CDR3 DNA reads as TGTGCCAGCAGCTTGGGCAACTCTGGAAACACCATATATTTT.

V usage is TRBV6-1 and J usage is TRBJ1-1, with TRBD1 identical over 7 bases. This CDR3 comprises 14 residues. Germline-derived CDR1 and CDR2 are MNHNS and SASEGT. The J segment lost 5 bases and the V segment lost 2 bases, leaving 5 bases of the junction unmatched. This chain's CDR3 is CASSEYRGGTEAFF. In nucleotides, the CDR3 is TGTGCCAGCAGTGAATACAGGGGCGGGACTGAAGCTTTCTTT.

The chain uses TRBV10-1 and TRBJ1-1; possibly TRBD1 for D (6 bases). V lost 4 bases to trimming and J lost 6 bases, with 18 bases between them. In germline, CDR1 is WNHNN, CDR2 SYGVQD (reference sequence). This CDR3 comprises 15 residues. The DNA of the CDR3 is TGCGCCAGCAGTGGGCTCATAAGGGGGTGGGCTGAAGCTTTCTTT. Encoded protein: CASSGLIRGWAEAFF.

In DNA, the CDR3 is TGCGCCAGCAGCCGAGACGACAGGGGCAATGAGCAGTTCTTC. Its translation: CASSRDDRGNEQFF. The V and J genes are TRBV4-3 and TRBJ2-1, with TRBD1 identical over 8 bases. In germline, CDR1 is LGHNA, CDR2 YSLEER. V dropped 4 bases and J dropped 6; count of bases not matched to a gene: 5. This CDR3 is built from 14 residues.

V is TRBV2 and J is TRBJ2-5, with D perhaps TRBD1 or TRBD2 (5 bases each). CDR1 is SNHLY, CDR2 FYNNEI, per germline. Trimming removed 7 bases at V and 5 bases at J, with 17 bases between. The CDR3 is made up of 14 amino acids. CDR3 loop: CASTLAGRRETQYF. The DNA of the CDR3 is TGTGCCAGCACGTTGGCAGGGAGACGGGAGACCCAGTACTTC.

V usage is TRBV29-1 and J usage is TRBJ2-7; 10 nucleotides align to TRBD2. CDR3 length equals 14 residues. Trimming cost V 5 bases and J 3 bases; bases outside gene matches: 7. Germline V gives CDR1 SQVTM, CDR2 ANQGSEA. CDR3 bases: TGCAGCGTTTCCCCGCTAGCGGGAGTCTACGAGCAGTACTTC. Its protein is CSVSPLAGVYEQYF.

This clone was seen once. The V call is TRBV5-1, the J call TRBJ2-1, with 7 bases that match TRBD2. The V segment lost 0 bases and the J segment 8 bases; nucleotides outside the gene matches: 11. The CDR3 extends over 16 amino acids. CDR1 SGHRS and CDR2 YFSETQ come from the germline V gene. The CDR3 here is CASSLDGRFRSDEQFF. CDR3 sequence (DNA): TGCGCCAGCAGCTTGGACGGGAGGTTTAGATCGGATGAGCAGTTCTTC.

The chain combines TRBV11-2 with TRBJ1-4; weak D call: TRBD1 (5 bases). This CDR3 is built from 16 residues. The V end lost 5 bases, the J end lost 5 bases, and 18 bases lay between the germline ends. The germline V gene encodes CDR1 SGHAT and CDR2 FQNNGV. CDR3 amino acids: CASSTDTGTRNEKLFF. The CDR3 nucleotides read TGTGCCAGCAGCACCGACACCGGGACCCGGAATGAAAAACTGTTTTTT.

In the case of this clone: Other DNA sequences from this sample encode an identical CDR3 as well. In DNA form, the CDR3 reads TGTGCCAGCTCACCTGGGTTAGACAATCAGCCCCAGCATTTT. Translating gives CASSPGLDNQPQHF. This chain links TRBV18 with TRBJ1-5, with unresolved D. V shed 3 bases and J shed 3 bases, with 9 bases lying between them. The CDR3 sequence is 14 residues long. Germline V gene data show CDR1 as KGHSH and CDR2 as LQKENI. Supplemented by reference TRBV18 and TRBJ1-5, the full variable domain reads NAGVMQNPRHLVRRRGQEARLRCSPMKGHSHVYWYRQLPEEGLKFMVYLQKENIIDESGMPKERFSAEFPKEGPSILRIQQVVRGDSAAYFCASSPGLDNQPQHFGDGTRLSIL.

The rearrangement links TRBV7-9 to TRBJ1-1; D uncertain. V gave up 2 bases and J gave up 1 base, with 17 bases separating them. The CDR3 is 17 amino acids. In germline, CDR1 is SEHNR, CDR2 FQNEAQ (reference sequence). As DNA, the CDR3 is TGTGCCAGCAGCTTAAGACGGCCGGTTGATGCGAACACTGAAGCTTTCTTT. Amino acid sequence: CASSLRRPVDANTEAFF.

This clone was observed once. CDR3 DNA: TGTGCCAGCTCACCAACTCAGGGGGCTACCTACGAGCAGTACTTC. Its protein product is CASSPTQGATYEQYF. The chain couples TRBV18 to TRBJ2-7; 8 bases fit TRBD1. Germline loops: CDR1 KGHSH, CDR2 LQKENI. The CDR3 is made up of 15 amino acids. Trimming removed 2 bases from V and 2 bases from J; junction bases left unmatched: 5.

The chain has TRBV30 and TRBJ1-2; D is unclear. This CDR3 contains 13 residues. Germline loops: CDR1 GTSNPN, CDR2 SVGIG (reference sequence). Trimming took off 1 base at V and 0 bases at J, with 6 bases between the two ends. The CDR3 loop reads CAWSEAANYGYTF. The CDR3 coding sequence is TGTGCCTGGAGTGAGGCGGCTAACTATGGCTACACCTTC.

J is TRBJ2-1 and V is TRBV10-3; no firm D call. Germline CDR1 is ENHRY and CDR2 is SYGVKD. Trimming shortened V by 0 bases and J by 4 bases, and 10 bases separated the two germline ends. This CDR3 is 15 amino acids long. The CDR3 bases are TGTGCCATCAGTGAGTCGGGTCCTCAATACAATGAGCAGTTCTTC. Residues: CAISESGPQYNEQFF.

The V and J genes are TRBV6-1 and TRBJ1-1; 12 nucleotides line up with TRBD1. The V and J ends lost 3 bases and 10 bases, in that order; junction bases with no gene match: 9. CDR1 and CDR2 from the germline V gene are MNHNS and SASEGT. This CDR3 has 15 residues. The CDR3 DNA is TGTGCCAGCAGTGAGGGGACAGGGGGCGCGAGAGTAGCTTTCTTT. Amino acids: CASSEGTGGARVAFF.

Remarks on this clone: Other DNA sequences of this sample code for an identical CDR3. This rearrangement joins TRBV30 to TRBJ2-3, with 13 bases fitting TRBD2. V was clipped by 0 bases and J by 4 bases; unmatched bases: 1. The CDR3 consists of 15 residues. Germline V gene data show CDR1 as GTSNPN and CDR2 as SVGIG (reference sequence). This CDR3 reads CAWSVTSGRADTQYF. The CDR3 DNA reads TGTGCCTGGAGTGTAACTAGCGGGAGGGCAGATACGCAGTATTTT.

J is TRBJ1-2 and V is TRBV28; TRBD1 might be the D (5 bases). V lost 4 bases and J 4 bases, leaving 22 bases between the germline ends. CDR1 is MDHEN, CDR2 SYDVKM, per germline. There are 17 residues in the CDR3. The CDR3: CASSSPRGGRPVYGYTF. CDR3 sequence (DNA): TGTGCCAGCAGTTCCCCACGCGGGGGAAGGCCTGTCTATGGCTACACCTTC.

Of note for this clone: The sample holds other DNA sequences that translate to the same CDR3. This chain uses TRBV5-1 with TRBJ2-5; D not certain. V gave up 1 base and J gave up 2 bases, with 9 bases separating them. The CDR3 is made up of 14 amino acids. Germline assignment: CDR1 SGHRS and CDR2 YFSETQ. DNA of the CDR3: TGCGCCAGCAGCTTGAGAACAGCACAAGAGACCCAGTACTTC. Residues: CASSLRTAQETQYF.

On this clone itself: Other DNA sequences in the same sample also yield this CDR3. This rearrangement joins TRBV7-8 to TRBJ1-2, with 7 positions matching TRBD1. The CDR3 runs to 14 residues. The germline gives CDR1 SGHVS, CDR2 FQNEAQ. Losses at the gene ends were 0 bases for V and 5 bases for J; bases not matched to a gene: 3. CDR3: CASSLAGTEYGYTF. CDR3 coding DNA: TGTGCCAGCAGCTTAGCGGGGACAGAATATGGCTACACCTTC.